This T cell receptor beta chain was recovered during a study of T cells after yellow fever vaccination. The study's findings and limits: Compared with primary, the secondary response was weaker and peaked at day 5, not 15.

V was cut by 1 base and J by 3 bases, with 13 bases left in between. CDR1 is SEHNR and CDR2 is FQNEAQ in the germline V gene (reference sequence). This CDR3 contains 16 residues. TCRdb redid the calling of the 5' RACE reads with MiXCR, one entry per CDR3 protein. The data contain about 13,000 distinct CDR3 sequences, more than 4.5% of them singletons. V gene TRBV7-9 combines with J gene TRBJ1-5; no firm D call. The sequenced sample was PBMCs, either bulk or a sorted T-cell subset (CD4+, CD8+, memory, or dextramer-sorted; not recorded which), obtained 45 days after the yellow fever booster vaccination. The TCR sequence derives from a man aged 30-40 years who received the YFV17D yellow fever vaccine. The CDR3 loop is CASSLDTEYNNQPQHF. The CDR3 nucleotides read TGTGCCAGCAGCTTAGATACAGAGTATAACAATCAGCCCCAGCATTTT.